This T cell receptor beta chain was profiled in a study of cytomegalovirus exposure and HLA in healthy donors. Study findings and constraints: DRB1 had the most TCR associations and HLA-C the fewest, a later analysis found, with rates varying by HLA locus. Later analysis identified about 18,000 TCR beta sequences associated with HLA alleles, using a false discovery rate threshold of 0.05. Across donors, presence/absence analyses took sequencing depth to be roughly uniform.

About this clone itself: Its antigen remains unidentified.

Researchers ran the PCR with 60 Vbeta and 13 Jbeta primers. Libraries were prepared by immunoSEQ multiplex PCR; TCRdb keeps only in-frame clonotypes and omits some of them. The sample records 100,000 or so clones, about 79% being singletons. The CDR3 spans 13 residues. The germline V gene encodes CDR1 SGHTA and CDR2 FQGNSA. Trimming left V 8 bases short and J 0 bases short, with 10 bases between. This receptor was identified in a female donor in good health and CMV-seropositive. J is TRBJ1-1 and V is TRBV7-2, with D hard to call. Sequencing used PBMCs. The CDR3 DNA reads as TGTGCCAGCTTTCTAAGCTTGAACACTGAAGCTTTCTTT. Translating it yields CASFLSLNTEAFF.